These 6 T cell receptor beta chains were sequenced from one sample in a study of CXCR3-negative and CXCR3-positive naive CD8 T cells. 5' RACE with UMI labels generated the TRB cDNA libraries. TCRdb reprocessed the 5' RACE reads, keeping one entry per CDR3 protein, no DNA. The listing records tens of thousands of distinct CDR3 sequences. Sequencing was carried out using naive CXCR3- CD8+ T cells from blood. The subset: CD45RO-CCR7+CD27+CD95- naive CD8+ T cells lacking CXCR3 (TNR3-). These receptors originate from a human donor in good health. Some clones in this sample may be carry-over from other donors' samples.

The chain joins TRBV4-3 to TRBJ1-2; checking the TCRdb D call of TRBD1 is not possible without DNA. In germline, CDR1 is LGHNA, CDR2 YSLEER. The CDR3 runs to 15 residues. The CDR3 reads CASSQAGQGASGYTF.

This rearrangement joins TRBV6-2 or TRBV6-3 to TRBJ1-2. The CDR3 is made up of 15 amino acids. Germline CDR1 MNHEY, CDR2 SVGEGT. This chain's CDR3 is CASSYQTKALYGYTF.

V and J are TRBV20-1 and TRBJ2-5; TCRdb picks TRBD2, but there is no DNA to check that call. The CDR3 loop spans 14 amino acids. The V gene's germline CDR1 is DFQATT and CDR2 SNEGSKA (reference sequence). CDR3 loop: CSATEDPRQETQYF.

CDR3 sequence reads: CASSLGQGVTDTQYF. The genes are TRBV3-1 and TRBJ2-3; TCRdb outputs TRBD1, but without DNA this stays unchecked. Germline lookup yields CDR1 LGHDT and CDR2 YNNKEL (reference sequence). There are 15 residues in the CDR3.

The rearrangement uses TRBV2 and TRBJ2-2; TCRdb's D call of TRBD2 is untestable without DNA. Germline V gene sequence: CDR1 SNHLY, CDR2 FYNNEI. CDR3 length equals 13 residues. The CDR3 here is CARGLVLTGELFF.

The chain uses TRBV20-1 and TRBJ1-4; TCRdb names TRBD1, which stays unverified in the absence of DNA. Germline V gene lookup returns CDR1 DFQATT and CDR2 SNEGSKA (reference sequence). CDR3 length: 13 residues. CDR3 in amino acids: CSAGQGQEEKLFF.